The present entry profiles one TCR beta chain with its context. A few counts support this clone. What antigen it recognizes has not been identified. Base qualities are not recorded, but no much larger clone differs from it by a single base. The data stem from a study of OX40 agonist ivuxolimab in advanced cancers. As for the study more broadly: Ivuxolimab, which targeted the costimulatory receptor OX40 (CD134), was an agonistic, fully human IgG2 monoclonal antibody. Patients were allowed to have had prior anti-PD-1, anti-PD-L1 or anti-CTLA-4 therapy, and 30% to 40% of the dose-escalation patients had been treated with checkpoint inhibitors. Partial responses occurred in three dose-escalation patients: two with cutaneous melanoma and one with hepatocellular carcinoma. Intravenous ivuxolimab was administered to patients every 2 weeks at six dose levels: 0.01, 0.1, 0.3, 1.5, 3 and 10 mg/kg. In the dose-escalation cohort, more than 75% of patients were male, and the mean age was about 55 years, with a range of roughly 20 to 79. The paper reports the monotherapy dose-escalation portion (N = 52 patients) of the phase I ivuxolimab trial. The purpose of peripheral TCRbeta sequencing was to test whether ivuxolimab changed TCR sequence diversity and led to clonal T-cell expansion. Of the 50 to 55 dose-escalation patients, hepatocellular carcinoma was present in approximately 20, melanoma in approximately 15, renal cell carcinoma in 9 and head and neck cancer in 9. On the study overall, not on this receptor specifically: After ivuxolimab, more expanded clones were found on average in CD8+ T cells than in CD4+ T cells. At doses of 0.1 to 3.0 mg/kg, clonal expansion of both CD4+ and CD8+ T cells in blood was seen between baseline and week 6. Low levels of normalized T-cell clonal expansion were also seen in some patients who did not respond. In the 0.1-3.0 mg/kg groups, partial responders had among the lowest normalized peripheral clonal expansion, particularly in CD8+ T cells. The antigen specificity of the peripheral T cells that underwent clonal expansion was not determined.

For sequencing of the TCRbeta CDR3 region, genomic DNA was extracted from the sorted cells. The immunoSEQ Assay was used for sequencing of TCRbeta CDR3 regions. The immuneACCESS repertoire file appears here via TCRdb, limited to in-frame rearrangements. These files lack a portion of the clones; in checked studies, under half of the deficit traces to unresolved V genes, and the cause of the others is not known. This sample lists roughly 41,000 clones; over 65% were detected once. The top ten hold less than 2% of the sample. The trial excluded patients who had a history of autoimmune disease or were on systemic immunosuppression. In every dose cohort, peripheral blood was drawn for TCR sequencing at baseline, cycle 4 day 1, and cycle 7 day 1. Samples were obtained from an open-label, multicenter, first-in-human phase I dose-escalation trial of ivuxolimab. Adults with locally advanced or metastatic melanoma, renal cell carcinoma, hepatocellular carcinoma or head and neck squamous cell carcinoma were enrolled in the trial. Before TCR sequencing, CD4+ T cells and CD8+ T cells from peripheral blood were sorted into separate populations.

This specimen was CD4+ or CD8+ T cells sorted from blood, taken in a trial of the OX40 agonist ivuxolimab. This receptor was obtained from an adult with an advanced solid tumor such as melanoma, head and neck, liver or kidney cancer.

The DNA is TGTGCCTGGGGAGGACTAGCGGGGGGCAACACAGATACGCAGTATTTT. This yields the protein CAWGGLAGGNTDTQYF. Recombination joined TRBV30 with TRBJ2-3, and 14 junction bases match TRBD2. The germline V gene (reference sequence) sets CDR1 to GTSNPN and CDR2 to SVGIG. Inclusive of the bounding cysteine and phenylalanine, the CDR3 is 16 residues long. Here the CDR3 DNA is all that survives: 48 bases in frame from base 1. V lost 5 bases and J lost 2 bases, and the count of bases not matched to a germline gene is 6.